This TCR beta chain was obtained from a study of blood T cells in healthy people across ages. The table lists this clonotype with a few counts. The antigen remains undetermined. A sample-barcoded 5' primer and a J-beta primer mix were used in a second PCR of roughly 6 to 11 cycles. TCRdb re-called the 5' RACE reads through MiXCR, storing one row per CDR3 protein. The sample has hundreds of thousands of distinct CDR3 sequences, 45% to 50% seen once; the top ten hold 30% to 40%. Overall study findings and caveats: Researchers report that TCR beta diversity correlated strongly with naive T cell percentage.

V gave up 6 bases and J gave up 2 bases; unmatched junction bases: 7. CDR3 length equals 15 residues. Looked up from germline, CDR1 is MNHEY and CDR2 is SVGEGT. This sequence joins TRBV6-2 or TRBV6-3 and TRBJ2-5; 9 positions match TRBD1. The TCR originated in a woman aged 60 to 75 in good health. What was sequenced was blood. This CDR3 reads CASSPDRGGQETQYF. In nucleotides, the CDR3 is TGTGCCAGCAGCCCTGACAGGGGGGGACAAGAGACCCAGTACTTC.